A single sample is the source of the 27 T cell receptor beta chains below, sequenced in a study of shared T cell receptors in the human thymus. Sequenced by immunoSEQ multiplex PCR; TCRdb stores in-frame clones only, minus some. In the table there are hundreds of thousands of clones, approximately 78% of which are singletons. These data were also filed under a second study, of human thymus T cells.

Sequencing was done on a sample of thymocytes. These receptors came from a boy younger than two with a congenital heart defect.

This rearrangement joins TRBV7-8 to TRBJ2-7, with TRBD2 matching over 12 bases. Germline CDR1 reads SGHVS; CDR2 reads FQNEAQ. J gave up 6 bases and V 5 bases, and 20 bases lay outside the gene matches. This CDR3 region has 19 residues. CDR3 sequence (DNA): TGTGCCAGCAGCCCCAGGTCCCTAGCGGGAGGGTTTGGTATCGGCGAGCAGTACTTC. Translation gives CASSPRSLAGGFGIGEQYF.

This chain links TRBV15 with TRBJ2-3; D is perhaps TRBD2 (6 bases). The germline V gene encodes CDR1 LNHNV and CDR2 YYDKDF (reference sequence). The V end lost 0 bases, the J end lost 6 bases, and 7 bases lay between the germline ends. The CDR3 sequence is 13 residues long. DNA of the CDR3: TGTGCCACCAGCAGAGATCGGGGGGATACGCAGTATTTT. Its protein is CATSRDRGDTQYF.

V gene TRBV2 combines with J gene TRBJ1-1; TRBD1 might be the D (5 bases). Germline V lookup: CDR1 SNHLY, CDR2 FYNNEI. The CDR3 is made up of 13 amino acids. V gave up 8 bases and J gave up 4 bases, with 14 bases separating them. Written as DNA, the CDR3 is TGTGCCAGCGGTCCAGGAAGGGGCACTGAAGCTTTCTTT. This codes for CASGPGRGTEAFF.

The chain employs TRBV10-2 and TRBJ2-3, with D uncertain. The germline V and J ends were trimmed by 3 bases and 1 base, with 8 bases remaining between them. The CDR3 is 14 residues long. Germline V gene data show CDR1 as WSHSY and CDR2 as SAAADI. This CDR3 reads CASSEWRRTDTQYF. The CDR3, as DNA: TGCGCCAGCAGTGAATGGCGGCGCACAGATACGCAGTATTTT.

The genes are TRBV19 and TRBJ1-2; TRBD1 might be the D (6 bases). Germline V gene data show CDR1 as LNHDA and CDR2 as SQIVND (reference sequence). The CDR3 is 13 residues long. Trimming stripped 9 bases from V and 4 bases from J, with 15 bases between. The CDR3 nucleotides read TGTGCCAGCGCTACAGGGAGGGTCTATGGCTACACCTTC. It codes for CASATGRVYGYTF.

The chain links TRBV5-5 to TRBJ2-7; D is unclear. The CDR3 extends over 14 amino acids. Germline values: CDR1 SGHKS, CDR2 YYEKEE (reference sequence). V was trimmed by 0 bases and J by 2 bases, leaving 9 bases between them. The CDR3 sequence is CASSLGSMAYEQYF. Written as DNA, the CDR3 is TGTGCCAGCAGCTTGGGTAGTATGGCCTACGAGCAGTACTTC.

CDR3 sequence: CASSQGGFGSSGNTIYF. The CDR3 DNA reads TGTGCCAGCAGCCAAGGAGGGTTTGGGTCCTCTGGAAACACCATATATTTT. The J gene is TRBJ1-3, the V gene TRBV4-2, with no clear D. V lost 1 base to trimming and J lost 0 bases, with 13 bases between them. Germline-derived CDR1 and CDR2 are LGHNA and YNFKEQ. This CDR3 has 17 amino acids.

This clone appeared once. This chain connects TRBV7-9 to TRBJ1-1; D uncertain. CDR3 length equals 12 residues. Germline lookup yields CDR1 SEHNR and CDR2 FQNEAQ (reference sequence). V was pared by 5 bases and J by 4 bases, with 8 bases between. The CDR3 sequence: CASSPYFTEAFF. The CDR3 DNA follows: TGTGCCAGCAGCCCCTACTTCACTGAAGCTTTCTTT.

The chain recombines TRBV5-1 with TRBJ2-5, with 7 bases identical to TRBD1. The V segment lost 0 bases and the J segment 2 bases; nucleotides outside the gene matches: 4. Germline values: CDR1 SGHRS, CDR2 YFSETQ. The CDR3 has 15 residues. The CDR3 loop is CASSLGGGGQETQYF. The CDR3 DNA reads TGCGCCAGCAGCTTGGGAGGGGGCGGACAAGAGACCCAGTACTTC.

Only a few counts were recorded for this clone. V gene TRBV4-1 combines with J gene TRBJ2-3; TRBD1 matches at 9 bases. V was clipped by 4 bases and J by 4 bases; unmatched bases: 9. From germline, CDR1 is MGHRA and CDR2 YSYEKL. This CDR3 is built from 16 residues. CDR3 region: CASSPSGQGRSDTQYF. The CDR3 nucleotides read TGCGCCAGCAGCCCTAGCGGACAGGGGAGGTCAGATACGCAGTATTTT.

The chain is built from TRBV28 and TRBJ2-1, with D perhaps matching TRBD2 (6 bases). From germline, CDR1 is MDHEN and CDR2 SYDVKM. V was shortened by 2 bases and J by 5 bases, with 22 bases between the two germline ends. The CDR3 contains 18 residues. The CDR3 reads CASSLGLGGGTGNNEQFF. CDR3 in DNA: TGTGCCAGCAGTTTAGGCCTAGGAGGAGGGACGGGGAACAATGAGCAGTTCTTC.

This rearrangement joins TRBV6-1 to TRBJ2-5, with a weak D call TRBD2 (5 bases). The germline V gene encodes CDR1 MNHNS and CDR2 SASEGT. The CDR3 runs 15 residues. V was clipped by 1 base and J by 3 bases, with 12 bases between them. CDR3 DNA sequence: TGTGCCAGCAGTGAAGAAAACGAGGGCGAAGAGACCCAGTACTTC. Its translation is CASSEENEGEETQYF.

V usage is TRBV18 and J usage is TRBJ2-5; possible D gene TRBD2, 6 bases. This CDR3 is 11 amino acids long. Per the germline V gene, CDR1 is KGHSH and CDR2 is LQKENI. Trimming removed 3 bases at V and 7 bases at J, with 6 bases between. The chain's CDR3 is CASSPGGTQYF. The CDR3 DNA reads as TGTGCCAGCTCACCGGGGGGGACCCAGTACTTC.

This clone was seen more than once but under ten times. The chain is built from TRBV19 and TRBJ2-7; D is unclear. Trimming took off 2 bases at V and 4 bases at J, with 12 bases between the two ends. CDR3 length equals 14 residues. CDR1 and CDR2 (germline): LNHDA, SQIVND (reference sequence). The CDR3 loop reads CASSIWAPPYEQYF. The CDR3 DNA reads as TGTGCCAGTAGTATATGGGCCCCCCCGTACGAGCAGTACTTC.

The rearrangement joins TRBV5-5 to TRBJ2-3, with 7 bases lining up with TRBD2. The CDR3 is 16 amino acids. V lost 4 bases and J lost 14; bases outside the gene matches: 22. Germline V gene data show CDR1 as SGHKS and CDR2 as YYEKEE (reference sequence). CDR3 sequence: CASSQELLASPRLGYF. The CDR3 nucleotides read TGTGCCAGCAGCCAAGAACTACTAGCGTCGCCCCGTTTAGGGTATTTT.

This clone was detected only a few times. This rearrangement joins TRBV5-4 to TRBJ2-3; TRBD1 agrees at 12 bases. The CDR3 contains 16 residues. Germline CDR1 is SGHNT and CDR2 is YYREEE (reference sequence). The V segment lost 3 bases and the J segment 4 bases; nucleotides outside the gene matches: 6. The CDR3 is CASSCGDRGPPDTQYF. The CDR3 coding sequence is TGTGCCAGCAGCTGCGGGGACAGGGGGCCCCCAGATACGCAGTATTTT.

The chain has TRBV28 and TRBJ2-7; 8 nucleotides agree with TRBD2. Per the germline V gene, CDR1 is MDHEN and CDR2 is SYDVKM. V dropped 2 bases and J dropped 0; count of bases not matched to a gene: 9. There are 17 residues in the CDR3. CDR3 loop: CASSLGPGLAISYEQYF. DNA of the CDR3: TGTGCCAGCAGTTTAGGCCCCGGACTAGCAATCTCCTACGAGCAGTACTTC.

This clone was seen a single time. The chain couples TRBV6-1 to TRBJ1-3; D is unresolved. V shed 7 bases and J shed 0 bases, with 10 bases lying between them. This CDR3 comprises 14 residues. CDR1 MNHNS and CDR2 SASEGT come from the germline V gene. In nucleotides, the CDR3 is TGTGCCAGCATTGCGCTTCTCTCTGGAAACACCATATATTTT. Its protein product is CASIALLSGNTIYF.

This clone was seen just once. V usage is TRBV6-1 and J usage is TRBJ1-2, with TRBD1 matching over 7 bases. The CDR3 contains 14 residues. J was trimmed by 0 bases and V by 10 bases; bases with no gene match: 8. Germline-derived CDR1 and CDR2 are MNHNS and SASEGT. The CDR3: CAISGQLANYGYTF. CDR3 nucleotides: TGTGCCATCTCGGGACAGTTAGCTAACTATGGCTACACCTTC.

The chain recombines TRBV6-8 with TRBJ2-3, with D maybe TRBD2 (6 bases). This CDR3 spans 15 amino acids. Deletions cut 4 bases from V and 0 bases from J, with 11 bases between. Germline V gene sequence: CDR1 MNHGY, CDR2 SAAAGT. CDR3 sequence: CASSSGGTSTDTQYF. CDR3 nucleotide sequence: TGTGCCAGCAGTTCCGGCGGGACTAGCACAGATACGCAGTATTTT.

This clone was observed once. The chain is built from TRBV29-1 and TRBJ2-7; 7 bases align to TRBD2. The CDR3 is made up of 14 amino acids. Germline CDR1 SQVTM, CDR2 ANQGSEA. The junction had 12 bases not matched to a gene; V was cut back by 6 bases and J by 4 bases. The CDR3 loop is CSVASGTGGYEQYF. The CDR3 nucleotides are TGCAGCGTGGCCTCCGGGACGGGAGGTTACGAGCAGTACTTC.

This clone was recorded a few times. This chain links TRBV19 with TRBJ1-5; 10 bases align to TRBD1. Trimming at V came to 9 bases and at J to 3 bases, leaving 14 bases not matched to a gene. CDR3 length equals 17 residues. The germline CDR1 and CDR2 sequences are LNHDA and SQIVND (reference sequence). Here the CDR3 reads CASARDRGPGYNQPQHF. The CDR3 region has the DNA TGTGCCAGCGCCCGTGACAGGGGGCCGGGGTACAATCAGCCCCAGCATTTT.

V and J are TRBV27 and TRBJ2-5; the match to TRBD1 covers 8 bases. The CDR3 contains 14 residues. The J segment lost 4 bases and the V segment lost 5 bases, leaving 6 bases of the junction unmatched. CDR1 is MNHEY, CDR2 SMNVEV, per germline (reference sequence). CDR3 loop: CASSRGQDRETQYF. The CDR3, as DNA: TGTGCCAGCAGTCGGGGACAGGACCGAGAGACCCAGTACTTC.

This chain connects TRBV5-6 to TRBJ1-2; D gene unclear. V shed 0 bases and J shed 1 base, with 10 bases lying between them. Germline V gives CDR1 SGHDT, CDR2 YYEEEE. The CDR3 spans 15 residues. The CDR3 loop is CASSLAGKDNYGYTF. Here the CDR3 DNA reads TGTGCCAGCAGCTTGGCAGGAAAGGATAACTATGGCTACACCTTC.

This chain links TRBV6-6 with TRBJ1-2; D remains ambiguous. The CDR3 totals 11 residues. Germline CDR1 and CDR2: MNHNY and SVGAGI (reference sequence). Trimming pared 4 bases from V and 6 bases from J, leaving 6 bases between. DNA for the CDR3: TGTGCCAGCAGTTCCATAGATGGCTACACCTTC. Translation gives CASSSIDGYTF.

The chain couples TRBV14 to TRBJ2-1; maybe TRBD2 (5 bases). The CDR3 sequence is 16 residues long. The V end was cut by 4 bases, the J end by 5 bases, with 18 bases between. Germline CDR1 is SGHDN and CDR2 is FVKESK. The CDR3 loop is CASSPKAVLGDNEQFF. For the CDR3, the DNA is TGTGCCAGCAGCCCGAAAGCAGTCCTCGGGGACAATGAGCAGTTCTTC.

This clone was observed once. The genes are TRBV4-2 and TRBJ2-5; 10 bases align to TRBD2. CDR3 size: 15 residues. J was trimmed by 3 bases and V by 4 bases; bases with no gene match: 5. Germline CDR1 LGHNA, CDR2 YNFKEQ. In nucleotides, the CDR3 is TGTGCCAGCAGCCTCCGGCTAGCGGGAGAAGAGACCCAGTACTTC. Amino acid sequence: CASSLRLAGEETQYF.